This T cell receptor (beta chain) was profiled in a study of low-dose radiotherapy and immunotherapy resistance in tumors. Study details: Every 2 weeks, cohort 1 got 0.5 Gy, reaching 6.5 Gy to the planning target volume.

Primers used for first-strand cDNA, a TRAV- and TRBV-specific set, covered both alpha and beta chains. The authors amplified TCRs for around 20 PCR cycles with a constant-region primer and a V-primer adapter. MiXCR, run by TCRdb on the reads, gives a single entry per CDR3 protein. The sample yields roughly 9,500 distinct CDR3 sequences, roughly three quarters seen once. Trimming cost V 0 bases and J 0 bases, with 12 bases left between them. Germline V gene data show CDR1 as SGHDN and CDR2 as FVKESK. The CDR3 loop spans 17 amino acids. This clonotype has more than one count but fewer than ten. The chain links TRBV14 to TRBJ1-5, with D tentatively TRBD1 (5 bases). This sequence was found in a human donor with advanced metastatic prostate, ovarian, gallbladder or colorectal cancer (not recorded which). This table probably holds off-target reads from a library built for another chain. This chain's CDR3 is CASSQDQRQISNQPQHF. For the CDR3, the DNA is TGTGCCAGCAGCCAAGATCAGCGACAGATTAGCAATCAGCCCCAGCATTTT.